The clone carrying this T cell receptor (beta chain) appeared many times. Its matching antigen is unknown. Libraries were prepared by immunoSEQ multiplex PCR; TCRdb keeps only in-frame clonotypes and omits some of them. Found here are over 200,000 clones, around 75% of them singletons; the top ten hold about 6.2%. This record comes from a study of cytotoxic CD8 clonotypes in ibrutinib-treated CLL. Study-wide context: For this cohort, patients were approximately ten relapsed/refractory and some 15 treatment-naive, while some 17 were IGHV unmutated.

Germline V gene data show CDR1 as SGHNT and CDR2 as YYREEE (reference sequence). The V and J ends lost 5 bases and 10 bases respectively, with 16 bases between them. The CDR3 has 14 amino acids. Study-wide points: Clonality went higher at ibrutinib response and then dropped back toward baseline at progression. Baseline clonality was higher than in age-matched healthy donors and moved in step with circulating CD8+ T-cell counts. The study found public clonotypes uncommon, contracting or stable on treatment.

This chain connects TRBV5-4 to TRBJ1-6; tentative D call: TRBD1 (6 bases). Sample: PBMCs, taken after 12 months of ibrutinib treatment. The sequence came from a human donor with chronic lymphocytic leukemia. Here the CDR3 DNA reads TGTGCCAGCAGAGAAGAGGGGGGCGGATCACCCCTCCACTTT. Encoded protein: CASREEGGGSPLHF.